This TCR beta chain was sequenced for a study of spatial heterogeneity in lung cancer. Looking at the study overall: The approximately 67 donors had untreated early-stage non-small cell lung cancer.

Time point meaning: blood at routine non-recurrence follow-up after resection. TCRdb called the 5' RACE reads again in MiXCR, with one record for every CDR3 protein. The data contain roughly 18,000 distinct CDR3 sequences, 15% to 20% of them singletons. By share of the sample, this clonotype is medium-sized. Germline CDR1 SGHTA, CDR2 FQGTGA. Trimming shortened V by 0 bases and J by 4 bases, and 15 bases separated the two germline ends. The CDR3 has 17 amino acids. This material consisted of PBMCs, taken at follow-up. The TCR was taken from a male donor with early-stage non-small cell lung cancer. The V call is TRBV7-3, the J call TRBJ2-2; D possibly corresponds to TRBD2 (6 bases). CDR3 protein: CASSLTAAGRSTGELFF. In nucleotides, the CDR3 is TGTGCCAGCAGCTTAACGGCCGCGGGGCGGTCCACCGGGGAGCTGTTTTTT.